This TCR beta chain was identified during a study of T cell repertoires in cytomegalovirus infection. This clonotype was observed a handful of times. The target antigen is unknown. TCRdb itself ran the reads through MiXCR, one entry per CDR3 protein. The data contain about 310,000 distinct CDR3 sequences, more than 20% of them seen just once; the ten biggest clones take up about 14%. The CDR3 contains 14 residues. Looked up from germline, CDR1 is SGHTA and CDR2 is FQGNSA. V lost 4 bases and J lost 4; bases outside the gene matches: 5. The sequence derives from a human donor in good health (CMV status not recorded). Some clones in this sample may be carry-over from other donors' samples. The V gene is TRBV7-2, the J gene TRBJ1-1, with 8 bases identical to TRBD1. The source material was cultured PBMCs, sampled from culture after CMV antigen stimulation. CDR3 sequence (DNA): TGTGCCAGCAGCTCGCGGACAGGGTTCACTGAAGCTTTCTTT. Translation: CASSSRTGFTEAFF.